Described below is a single T cell receptor beta chain sequence and its context. Its antigen is undetermined. CDR3 length equals 15 residues. J was trimmed by 7 bases and V by 2 bases; bases with no gene match: 4. Germline V gives CDR1 SGHKS, CDR2 YYEKEE (reference sequence). This sample was taken from a study of cytomegalovirus exposure and HLA in healthy donors. Data came from immunoSEQ multiplex PCR; TCRdb stores just in-frame clones and leaves some out. Of 90,000 to 150,000 clones in the sample, 85% to 90% were seen once. Regarding the study as a whole: According to reports, the classifier identified cytomegalovirus status with high specificity and sensitivity. In the approximately 120 validation repertoires, a later analysis found that first-cohort TCR clusters tended to co-occur. The study flagged some 170 TCR beta chains as cytomegalovirus-associated.

V is TRBV5-5 and J is TRBJ1-6, with 9 bases matching TRBD1. This TCR came from a woman aged 18-30 years in good health and CMV-seropositive. Sequences were obtained from PBMCs. This chain's CDR3 is CASSFGQGWNSPLHF. In DNA form, the CDR3 reads TGTGCCAGCAGCTTTGGACAGGGGTGGAATTCACCCCTCCACTTT.